Below are 27 T cell receptor beta chains sequenced from a single sample in a study of blood T cell repertoires in COVID-19. The table came from immunoSEQ multiplex PCR; TCRdb's copy has only in-frame clones and leaves some out. The sample records tens of thousands of clones, roughly 84% being singletons. The sequencing input was peripheral blood. Source of these receptors: a man aged 50-59 years with active COVID-19.

The V call is TRBV7-2, the J call TRBJ2-1; 8 bases agree with TRBD2. Germline lookup yields CDR1 SGHTA and CDR2 FQGNSA. V lost 5 bases and J lost 0; bases outside the gene matches: 6. The CDR3 sequence is 16 residues long. CDR3 sequence (DNA): TGTGCCAGCAGCCTTTCGCGGGGGGCCTCCTACAATGAGCAGTTCTTC. Translating it yields CASSLSRGASYNEQFF.

This chain's CDR3 is CAWSVSQETQYF. CDR3 bases: TGTGCCTGGAGTGTCAGCCAAGAGACCCAGTACTTC. This rearrangement joins TRBV30 to TRBJ2-5; D unclear. Trimming stripped 0 bases from V and 1 base from J, with 3 bases between. This CDR3 is 12 amino acids long. In germline, CDR1 is GTSNPN, CDR2 SVGIG (reference sequence).

The V call is TRBV9, the J call TRBJ2-1, with TRBD2 as a possible D gene (6 bases). Germline V lookup: CDR1 SGDLS, CDR2 YYNGEE. The CDR3 is 15 residues long. V was trimmed by 3 bases and J by 7 bases, leaving 17 bases between them. The CDR3 DNA is TGTGCCAGCAGCGCCTTTCCCGGGACTCCAAATGAGCAGTTCTTC. Its protein product is CASSAFPGTPNEQFF.

V gene TRBV2 combines with J gene TRBJ1-1; a possible D gene is TRBD1 (5 bases). V gave up 5 bases and J gave up 2 bases, with 15 bases separating them. The length of the CDR3 is 15 residues. The germline V gene has CDR1 SNHLY and CDR2 FYNNEI. In DNA form, the CDR3 reads TGTGCCAGCAGTCTCCTCGACAGCCTAAACACTGAAGCTTTCTTT. It translates to CASSLLDSLNTEAFF.

V is TRBV24-1 and J is TRBJ2-3, with 8 bases lining up with TRBD2. This CDR3 is 14 amino acids long. The V and J ends lost 12 bases and 1 base, in that order; junction bases with no gene match: 8. The germline V gene encodes CDR1 KGHDR and CDR2 SFDVKD. CDR3: CAPRRAGGTDTQYF. DNA of the CDR3: TGTGCCCCTAGGCGAGCGGGAGGCACAGATACGCAGTATTTT.

This sequence joins TRBV11-3 and TRBJ2-1, with 12 bases aligning to TRBD2. Germline CDR1 and CDR2: SGHNT and YENEEA. This CDR3 region has 15 residues. The junction had 5 bases not matched to a gene; V was cut back by 2 bases and J by 9 bases. For the CDR3, the DNA is TGTGCCAGCAGCTTAAGGACTAGCGGGATCCGTGAGCAGTTCTTC. Translation: CASSLRTSGIREQFF.

V is TRBV3-1 (or the pseudogene TRBV3-2) and J is TRBJ2-3, with TRBD2 matching over 7 bases. Germline V gene data show CDR1 as LGHDT and CDR2 as YNNKEL (reference sequence). CDR3 length: 15 residues. The junction had 3 bases not matched to a gene; V was cut back by 0 bases and J by 3 bases. CDR3 in amino acids: CASSQENGRTDTQYF. The CDR3 DNA reads TGTGCCAGCAGCCAAGAGAACGGGAGGACAGATACGCAGTATTTT.

The V and J genes are TRBV5-1 and TRBJ2-5, with D possibly matching TRBD1 (6 bases). V was cut by 4 bases and J by 2 bases, with 12 bases left in between. CDR3 size: 14 residues. Germline loops: CDR1 SGHRS, CDR2 YFSETQ. CDR3 amino acids: CASSPGQFQETQYF. The CDR3 DNA follows: TGCGCCAGCAGCCCTGGACAGTTTCAAGAGACCCAGTACTTC.

This clone has more than one count but fewer than ten. The V gene is TRBV5-5, the J gene TRBJ1-5, with 8 bases identical to TRBD1. The CDR3 covers 15 residues. Unmatched junction bases numbered 6, after V lost 2 bases and J lost 5 bases. Per germline, CDR1 SGHKS and CDR2 YYEKEE (reference sequence). In DNA, the CDR3 is TGTGCCAGCAGCTTAACGGACAGGGTCTATCAGCCCCAGCATTTT. Amino acids: CASSLTDRVYQPQHF.

CDR3 in amino acids: CASSQDLGQVRYGYTF. The DNA of the CDR3 is TGTGCCAGCAGCCAAGATCTAGGACAGGTCCGCTATGGCTACACCTTC. The chain employs TRBV4-2 and TRBJ1-2, with 7 bases lining up with TRBD1. This CDR3 region has 16 residues. With V trimmed by 0 bases and J by 4 bases, 8 bases remained unmatched. The germline V gene encodes CDR1 LGHNA and CDR2 YNFKEQ.

The J gene is TRBJ1-1, the V gene TRBV19; 9 bases align to TRBD1. The V gene end was trimmed by 5 bases and the J gene end by 5 bases; junction bases not matched to a gene: 6. Germline CDR1 and CDR2: LNHDA and SQIVND (reference sequence). CDR3 size: 14 residues. The CDR3 loop reads CASSEQGALTEAFF. CDR3 nucleotide sequence: TGTGCCAGTAGTGAACAGGGGGCTTTAACTGAAGCTTTCTTT.

The gene calls are TRBV7-3 and TRBJ2-2; TRBD1 is a possible D gene (5 bases). Germline values: CDR1 SGHTA, CDR2 FQGTGA. This CDR3 spans 15 amino acids. V shed 3 bases and J shed 0 bases, with 8 bases lying between them. DNA for the CDR3: TGTGCCAGCAGCTTCGGACAACCGAACACCGGGGAGCTGTTTTTT. This gives the protein CASSFGQPNTGELFF.

This chain links TRBV10-3 with TRBJ2-7; no reliable D call. Between the trimmed V and J ends, which lost 8 bases and 2 bases, there was a span of 10 bases. Germline CDR1 ENHRY, CDR2 SYGVKD. CDR3 length: 12 amino acids. The CDR3 spells CAISGTTYEQYV. The CDR3 nucleotides are TGTGCCATCTCAGGCACAACCTACGAGCAGTACGTC.

The CDR3 DNA reads TGTGCCAGCAGCGGGGAGACGGGAGGCCCCGGGGGGGAGTTCTTC. Translating gives CASSGETGGPGGEFF. The chain uses TRBV2 and TRBJ2-1, with 8 bases that match TRBD2. The CDR3 loop spans 15 amino acids. Germline V lookup: CDR1 SNHLY, CDR2 FYNNEI. Germline trimming cut 6 bases from V and 14 bases from J; bases unmatched to any gene: 18.

This chain's CDR3 is CASSPLASGKDHEQFF. The CDR3 DNA follows: TGTGCCAGCAGCCCCCTAGCTAGCGGGAAAGACCATGAGCAGTTCTTC. The chain links TRBV5-5 to TRBJ2-1; 9 nucleotides match TRBD2. CDR1 and CDR2 (germline): SGHKS, YYEKEE (reference sequence). After removal of 4 bases from V and 8 bases from J, the junction contained 13 bases not matched to a gene. This CDR3 region has 16 residues.

V usage is TRBV11-2 and J usage is TRBJ2-1; 7 bases agree with TRBD2. With V trimmed by 4 bases and J by 10 bases, 10 bases remained unmatched. This CDR3 region has 14 residues. Germline CDR1 and CDR2: SGHAT and FQNNGV. The CDR3 nucleotides read TGTGCCAGCAGCTCGGGGGAGGATAGCGGGGAGCAGTTCTTC. It yields the protein CASSSGEDSGEQFF.

CDR3 DNA sequence: TGTGCCAGCAGCCCACCCGGACAGGGGTCCTACGAGCAGTACTTC. The encoded protein is CASSPPGQGSYEQYF. The V and J genes are TRBV7-8 and TRBJ2-7; 9 bases map to TRBD1. The V segment lost 5 bases and the J segment 1 base; nucleotides outside the gene matches: 6. The V gene's germline CDR1 is SGHVS and CDR2 FQNEAQ. This CDR3 is built from 15 residues.

The chain links TRBV28 to TRBJ2-2, with no clear D. Trimming shortened V by 2 bases and J by 4 bases, and 2 bases separated the two germline ends. The germline V gene encodes CDR1 MDHEN and CDR2 SYDVKM. This CDR3 is built from 12 residues. The DNA of the CDR3 is TGTGCCAGCAGTTTACTCACCGGGGAGCTGTTTTTT. Protein sequence: CASSLLTGELFF.

The rearrangement uses TRBV7-8 and TRBJ2-1, with 7 bases that match TRBD2. J lost 8 bases, V lost 2 bases, and 18 bases had no gene match. This CDR3 spans 18 amino acids. CDR1 is SGHVS, CDR2 FQNEAQ, per germline. This CDR3 is CASSLSGRAWEGTYEQFF. DNA of the CDR3: TGTGCCAGCAGCTTATCAGGCAGGGCATGGGAGGGAACCTATGAGCAGTTCTTC.

The chain has TRBV24-1 and TRBJ2-2, with 9 positions matching TRBD2. CDR3 length equals 17 residues. Germline CDR1 and CDR2: KGHDR and SFDVKD. V was pared by 5 bases and J by 4 bases, with 10 bases of the junction left unmatched. The CDR3, as DNA: TGTGCCACCAGTGCCCCACGGGGAGCGGGGGGCACCGGGGAGCTGTTTTTT. Protein product: CATSAPRGAGGTGELFF.

This chain joins TRBV5-8 and TRBJ2-5; D may be TRBD2 (6 bases). Trimming pared 4 bases from V and 4 bases from J, leaving 17 bases between. Germline lookup yields CDR1 SGHTS and CDR2 YDEGEE. CDR3 length equals 15 residues. Here the CDR3 DNA reads TGTGCCAGCAGCCGCGGGGACGGAGCGTTAGAGACCCAGTACTTC. Translation gives CASSRGDGALETQYF.

DNA of the CDR3: TGTGCCAGCAGCTTAGGCCCCCCACGGACTAGCGGGAGGATTGAGGAGCAGTTCTTC. Amino acids: CASSLGPPRTSGRIEEQFF. The chain is built from TRBV11-3 and TRBJ2-1; 14 positions match TRBD2. The V and J ends lost 1 base and 10 bases, in that order; junction bases with no gene match: 15. Germline lookup yields CDR1 SGHNT and CDR2 YENEEA. The CDR3 consists of 19 residues.

Only one count was recorded for this clone. The chain combines TRBV5-1 with TRBJ2-3; no firm D call. The V and J ends lost 4 bases and 0 bases respectively, with 9 bases between them. This CDR3 is 14 amino acids long. From germline, CDR1 is SGHRS and CDR2 YFSETQ. The CDR3 reads CASSPSASTDTQYF. CDR3 DNA: TGCGCCAGCAGCCCAAGCGCCAGCACAGATACGCAGTATTTT. Using reference TRBV5-1 and TRBJ2-3 for the parts outside the CDR3, the full variable domain is KAGVTQTPRYLIKTRGQQVTLSCSPISGHRSVSWYQQTPGQGLQFLFEYFSETQRNKGNFPGRFSGRQFSNSRSEMNVSTLELGDSALYLCASSPSASTDTQYFGPGTRLTVL.

The gene calls are TRBV14 and TRBJ1-3; tentatively, D is TRBD1 (5 bases). In germline, CDR1 is SGHDN, CDR2 FVKESK. This CDR3 is 15 amino acids long. Trimming pared 3 bases from V and 2 bases from J, leaving 11 bases between. This chain's CDR3 is CASSHRRGPGNTIYF. CDR3 bases: TGTGCCAGCAGCCACAGGAGGGGACCTGGAAACACCATATATTTT.

The chain carries TRBV14 and TRBJ1-6; D remains ambiguous. V was clipped by 0 bases and J by 1 base, with 7 bases between them. This CDR3 has 16 residues. Germline V lookup: CDR1 SGHDN, CDR2 FVKESK. The CDR3 here is CASSQDTRSYNSPLHF. The DNA of the CDR3 is TGTGCCAGCAGCCAAGACACCAGGTCCTATAATTCACCCCTCCACTTT.

CDR3 in DNA: TGTGCCAGCAGTTACATTCAGGGGGCCCAAGAGACCCAGTACTTC. Translation: CASSYIQGAQETQYF. The V gene is TRBV6-5, the J gene TRBJ2-5; 8 bases line up with TRBD1. Germline loops: CDR1 MNHEY, CDR2 SVGAGI. V was clipped by 2 bases and J by 1 base; unmatched bases: 3. The CDR3 is 15 amino acids.

The chain employs TRBV12-3 or TRBV12-4 and TRBJ1-1; tentative D call: TRBD1 (5 bases). The CDR3 covers 13 residues. The V end was cut by 2 bases, the J end by 1 base, with 5 bases between. DNA of the CDR3: TGTGCCAGCAGTTTAAGGGGGAACACTGAAGCTTTCTTT. Translated, it gives CASSLRGNTEAFF.